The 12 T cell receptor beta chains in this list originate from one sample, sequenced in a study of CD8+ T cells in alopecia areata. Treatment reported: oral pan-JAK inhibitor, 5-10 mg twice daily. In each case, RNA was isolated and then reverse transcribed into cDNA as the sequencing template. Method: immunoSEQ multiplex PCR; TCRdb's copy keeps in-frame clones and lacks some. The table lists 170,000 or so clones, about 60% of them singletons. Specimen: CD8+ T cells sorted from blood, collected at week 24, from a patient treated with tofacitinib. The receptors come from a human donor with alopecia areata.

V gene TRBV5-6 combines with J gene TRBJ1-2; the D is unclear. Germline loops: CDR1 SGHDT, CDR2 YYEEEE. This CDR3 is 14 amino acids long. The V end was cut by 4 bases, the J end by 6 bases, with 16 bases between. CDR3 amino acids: CASSPPTTINGYTF. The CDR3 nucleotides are TGTGCCAGCAGCCCCCCCACGACGATAAATGGCTACACCTTC.

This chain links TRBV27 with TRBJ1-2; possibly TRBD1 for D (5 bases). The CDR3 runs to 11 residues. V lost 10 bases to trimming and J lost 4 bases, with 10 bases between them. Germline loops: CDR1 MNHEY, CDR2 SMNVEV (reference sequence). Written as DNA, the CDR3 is TGTGCCACCCGGGACGGCTATGGCTACACCTTC. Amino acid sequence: CATRDGYGYTF.

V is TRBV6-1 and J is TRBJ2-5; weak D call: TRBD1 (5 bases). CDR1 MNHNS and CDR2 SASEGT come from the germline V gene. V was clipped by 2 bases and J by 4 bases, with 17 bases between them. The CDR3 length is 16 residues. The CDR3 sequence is CASSEHGATMGETQYF. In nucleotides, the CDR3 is TGTGCCAGCAGTGAACATGGGGCCACAATGGGAGAGACCCAGTACTTC.

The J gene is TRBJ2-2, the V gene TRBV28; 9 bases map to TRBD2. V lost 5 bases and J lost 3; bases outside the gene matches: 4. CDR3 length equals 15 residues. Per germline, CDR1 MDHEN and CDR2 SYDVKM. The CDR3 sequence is CASSNGLAYTGELFF. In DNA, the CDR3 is TGTGCCAGCAGTAACGGACTAGCGTACACCGGGGAGCTGTTTTTT.

DNA for the CDR3: TGTGCCAGCAGCTTAGAGGGGACCGGGGAGCTGTTTTTT. It translates to CASSLEGTGELFF. The V call is TRBV13, the J call TRBJ2-2; tentative D call: TRBD1 (5 bases). Germline-derived CDR1 and CDR2 are PRHDT and FYEKMQ (reference sequence). V dropped 1 base and J dropped 5 bases, with 5 bases sitting between them. CDR3 length: 13 residues.

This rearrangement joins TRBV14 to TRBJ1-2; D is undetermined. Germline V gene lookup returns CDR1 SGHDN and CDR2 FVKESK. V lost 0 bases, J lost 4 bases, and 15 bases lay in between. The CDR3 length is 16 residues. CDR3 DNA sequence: TGTGCCAGCAGCCAAGATATCGGGAACCTAATCTATGGCTACACCTTC. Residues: CASSQDIGNLIYGYTF.

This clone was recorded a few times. CDR3 amino acids: CASSDPQYQGYTF. CDR3 DNA sequence: TGTGCCAGCAGTGACCCTCAGTATCAAGGCTACACCTTC. The chain links TRBV6-4 to TRBJ1-2; D remains unclear. The CDR3 has 13 residues. Germline CDR1 MRHNA, CDR2 SNTAGT. The V gene lost 2 bases and the J gene lost 8 bases, with 12 bases spanning the gap.

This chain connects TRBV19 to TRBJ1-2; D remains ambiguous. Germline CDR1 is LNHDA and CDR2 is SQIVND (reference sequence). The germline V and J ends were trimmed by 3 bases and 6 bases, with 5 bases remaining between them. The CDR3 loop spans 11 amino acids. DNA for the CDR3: TGTGCCAGTAGTATCGGGGATGGCTACACCTTC. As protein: CASSIGDGYTF. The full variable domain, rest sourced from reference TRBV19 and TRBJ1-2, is DGGITQSPKYLFRKEGQNVTLSCEQNLNHDAMYWYRQDPGQGLRLIYYSQIVNDFQKGDIAEGYSVSREKKESFPLTVTSAQKNPTAFYLCASSIGDGYTFGSGTRLTVV.

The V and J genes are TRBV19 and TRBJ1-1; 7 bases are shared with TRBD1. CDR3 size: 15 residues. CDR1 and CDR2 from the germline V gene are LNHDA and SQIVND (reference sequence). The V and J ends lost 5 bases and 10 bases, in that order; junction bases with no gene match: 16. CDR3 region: CASSFATGAVRGAFF. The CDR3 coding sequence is TGTGCCAGTAGTTTCGCCACAGGGGCAGTGAGGGGAGCTTTCTTT.

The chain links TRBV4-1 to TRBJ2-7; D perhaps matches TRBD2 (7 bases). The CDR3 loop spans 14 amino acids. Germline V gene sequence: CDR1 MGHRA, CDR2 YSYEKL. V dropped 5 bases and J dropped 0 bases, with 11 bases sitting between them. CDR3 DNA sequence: TGCGCCAGCAGCAGGGGAGGGGGCTCCTACGAGCAGTACTTC. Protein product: CASSRGGGSYEQYF.

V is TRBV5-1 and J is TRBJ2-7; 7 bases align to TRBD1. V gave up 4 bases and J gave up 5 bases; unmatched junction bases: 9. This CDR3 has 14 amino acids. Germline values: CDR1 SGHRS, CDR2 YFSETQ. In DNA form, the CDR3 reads TGCGCCAGCAGCCCAAGACAGGGTACCCACGAGCAGTACTTC. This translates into CASSPRQGTHEQYF.

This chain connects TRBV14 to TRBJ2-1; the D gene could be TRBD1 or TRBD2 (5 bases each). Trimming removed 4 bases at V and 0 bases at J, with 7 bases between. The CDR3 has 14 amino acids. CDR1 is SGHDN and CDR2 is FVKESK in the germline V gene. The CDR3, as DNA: TGTGCCAGCAGCCCCGGGACCTCCTACAATGAGCAGTTCTTC. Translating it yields CASSPGTSYNEQFF. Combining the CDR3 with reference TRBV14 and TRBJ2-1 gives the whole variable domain EAGVTQFPSHSVIEKGQTVTLRCDPISGHDNLYWYRRVMGKEIKFLLHFVKESKQDESGMPNNRFLAERTGGTYSTLKVQPAELEDSGVYFCASSPGTSYNEQFFGPGTRLTVL.